One sample yielded the 9 T cell receptor beta chains listed below, sequenced in a study of blood T cells in healthy people across ages. It was with a sample-barcoded 5' primer and a J-beta primer mix that a second PCR of about 7 to 12 cycles was run. TCRdb independently ran MiXCR on the 5' RACE reads; one entry per CDR3 protein. The sample includes approximately 810,000 distinct CDR3 sequences, 29% of them seen just once. The specimen was blood. These receptors were taken from a woman of 80 years or more in good health.

The V and J genes are TRBV18 and TRBJ1-2, with 10 bases fitting TRBD1. Germline CDR1 and CDR2: KGHSH and LQKENI. This CDR3 spans 17 amino acids. Germline trimming cut 3 bases from V and 6 bases from J; bases unmatched to any gene: 13. CDR3 sequence: CASSPLGGTGEEDGYTF. CDR3 coding DNA: TGTGCCAGCTCACCCCTCGGAGGGACAGGGGAGGAGGATGGCTACACCTTC.

Comment on this clonotype: The CDR3 ends on some other residue instead of the conserved phenylalanine or tryptophan, so this is likely a read error. The rearrangement links TRBV5-1 to TRBJ2-1, with D possibly called TRBD1 or TRBD2 (5 bases each). Trimming removed 0 bases at V and 0 bases at J, with 7 bases between. CDR1 and CDR2 from the germline V gene are SGHRS and YFSETQ. This CDR3 has 15 residues. This chain's CDR3 is CASSLEGSSYNEQFV. For the CDR3, the DNA is TGCGCCAGCAGCTTGGAGGGGAGCTCCTACAATGAGCAGTTCGTC.

This clonotype was recorded a few times. The rearrangement joins TRBV20-1 to TRBJ2-1, with a weak D call TRBD2 (5 bases). V shed 3 bases and J shed 7 bases, with 16 bases lying between them. This CDR3 is 14 amino acids long. Germline assignment: CDR1 DFQATT and CDR2 SNEGSKA (reference sequence). For the CDR3, the DNA is TGCAGTGCTAGTCTCGGGGAGAGCGCGAATGAGCAGTTCTTC. The encoded protein is CSASLGESANEQFF.

About this clonotype itself: Being one base from a much bigger clone, this may be a read error. J is TRBJ2-5 and V is TRBV20-1; the D is unclear. This CDR3 contains 14 residues. The V end was cut by 0 bases, the J end by 11 bases, with 19 bases between. CDR1 is DFQATT, CDR2 SNEGSKA, per germline (reference sequence). The CDR3 loop reads CSAREDSGVGEQYF. The CDR3 region has the DNA TGCAGTGCTAGAGAGGATAGTGGGGTGGGTGAGCAGTACTTC.

Concerning this clonotype itself: This may be a read error, as it is one base from a much larger clone. The rearrangement joins TRBV20-1 to TRBJ2-5; the match to TRBD2 covers 11 bases. The J call is uncertain, as TRBJ2-7 better fits the DNA end. CDR1 is DFQATT, CDR2 SNEGSKA, per germline (reference sequence). The CDR3 runs 13 residues. The CDR3 DNA reads TGCAGTGCTTCGACTAGCGGGGAGTACGAGCAGTACTTC. Its protein product is CSASTSGEYEQYF.

This clonotype occurred many times. V and J are TRBV18 and TRBJ2-5, with unresolved D. V gave up 8 bases and J gave up 5 bases, with 15 bases separating them. CDR1 is KGHSH and CDR2 is LQKENI in the germline V gene. The CDR3 consists of 13 residues. The CDR3 region is CASALTLGETQYF. The CDR3 DNA follows: TGTGCCAGCGCACTGACGCTAGGGGAGACCCAGTACTTC.

The chain uses TRBV12-3 or TRBV12-4 and TRBJ2-1, with 8 bases aligning to TRBD2. The length of the CDR3 is 15 residues. Trimming took 5 bases from V and 6 from J; bases not matched to a gene: 9. The CDR3 DNA sequence: TGTGCCAGCAGTGATAGCGGGGTAGGCTCCAATGAGCAGTTCTTC. Translated, it gives CASSDSGVGSNEQFF.

This clonotype has at least ten counts. The J gene is TRBJ2-5, the V gene TRBV10-3; D could derive from TRBD1 or TRBD2 (6 bases each). The CDR3 totals 14 residues. V gave up 10 bases and J gave up 2 bases, with 17 bases separating them. Germline V gene sequence: CDR1 ENHRY, CDR2 SYGVKD. CDR3 residues: CATGEGGRQETQYF. Written as DNA, the CDR3 is TGTGCCACCGGAGAGGGGGGCCGTCAAGAGACCCAGTACTTC.

This clonotype showed up many times. J is TRBJ2-7 and V is TRBV7-2, with D tentatively TRBD1 or TRBD2 (5 bases each). Germline assignment: CDR1 SGHTA and CDR2 FQGNSA. This CDR3 is built from 12 residues. The ends were cut back, 8 bases at V and 2 bases at J, with 10 bases in the middle. CDR3 sequence reads: CASASGPYEQYF. The CDR3 nucleotides are TGTGCCAGCGCTTCGGGGCCCTACGAGCAGTACTTC.